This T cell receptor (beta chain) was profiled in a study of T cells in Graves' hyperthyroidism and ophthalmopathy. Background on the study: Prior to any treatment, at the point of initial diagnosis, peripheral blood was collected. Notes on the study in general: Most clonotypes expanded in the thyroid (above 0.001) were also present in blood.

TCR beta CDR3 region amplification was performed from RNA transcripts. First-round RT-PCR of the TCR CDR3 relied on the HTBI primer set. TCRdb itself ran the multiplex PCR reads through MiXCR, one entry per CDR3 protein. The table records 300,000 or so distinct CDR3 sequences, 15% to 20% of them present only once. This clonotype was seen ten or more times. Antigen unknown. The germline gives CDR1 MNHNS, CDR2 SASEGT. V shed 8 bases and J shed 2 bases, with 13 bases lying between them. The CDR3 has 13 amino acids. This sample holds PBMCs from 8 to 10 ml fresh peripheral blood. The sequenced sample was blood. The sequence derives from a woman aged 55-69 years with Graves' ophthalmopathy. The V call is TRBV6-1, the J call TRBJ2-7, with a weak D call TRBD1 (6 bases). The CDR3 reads CASWDTRAYEQYF. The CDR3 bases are TGTGCCAGCTGGGACACGCGGGCCTACGAGCAGTACTTC.